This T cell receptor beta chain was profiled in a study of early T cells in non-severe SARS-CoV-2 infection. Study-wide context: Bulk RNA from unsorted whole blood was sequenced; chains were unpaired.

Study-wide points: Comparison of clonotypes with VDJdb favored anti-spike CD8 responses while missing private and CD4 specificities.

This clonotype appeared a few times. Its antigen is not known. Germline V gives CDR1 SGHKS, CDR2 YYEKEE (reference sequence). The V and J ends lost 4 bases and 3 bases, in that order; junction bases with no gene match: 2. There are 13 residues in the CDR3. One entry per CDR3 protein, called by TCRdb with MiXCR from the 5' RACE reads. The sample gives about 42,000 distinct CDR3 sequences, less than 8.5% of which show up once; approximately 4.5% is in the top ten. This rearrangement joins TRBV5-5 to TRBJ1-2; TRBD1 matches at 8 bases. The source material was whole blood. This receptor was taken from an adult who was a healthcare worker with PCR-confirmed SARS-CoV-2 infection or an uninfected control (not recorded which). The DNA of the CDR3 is TGTGCCAGCAGCACGACAGGGGACTATGGCTACACCTTC. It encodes CASSTTGDYGYTF.